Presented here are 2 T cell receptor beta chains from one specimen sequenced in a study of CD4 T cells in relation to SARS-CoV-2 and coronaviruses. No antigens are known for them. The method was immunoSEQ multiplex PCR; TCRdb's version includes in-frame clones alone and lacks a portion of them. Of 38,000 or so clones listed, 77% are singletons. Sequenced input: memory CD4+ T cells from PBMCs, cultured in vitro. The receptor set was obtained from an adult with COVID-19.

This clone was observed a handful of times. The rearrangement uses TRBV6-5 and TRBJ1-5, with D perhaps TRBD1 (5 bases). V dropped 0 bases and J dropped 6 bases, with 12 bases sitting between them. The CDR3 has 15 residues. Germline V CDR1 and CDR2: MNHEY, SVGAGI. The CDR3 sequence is CASSYSAGGGQPQHF. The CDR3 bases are TGTGCCAGCAGTTACTCCGCCGGGGGAGGTCAGCCCCAGCATTTT.

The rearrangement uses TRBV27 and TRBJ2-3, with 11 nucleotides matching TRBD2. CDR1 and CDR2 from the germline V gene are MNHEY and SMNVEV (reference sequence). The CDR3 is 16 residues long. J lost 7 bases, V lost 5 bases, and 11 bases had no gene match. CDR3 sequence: CASSGLAGGSLNTQYF. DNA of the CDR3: TGTGCCAGCAGTGGCCTAGCGGGAGGATCGTTAAATACGCAGTATTTT.